One sample yielded the 23 T cell receptor beta chains listed below, sequenced in a study of blood T cell repertoires in COVID-19 (dated by TCRdb to 2020 to 2022). Libraries were constructed by the immunoSEQ multiplex PCR assay. Sourced from immuneACCESS, this table was stored by TCRdb with only in-frame sequences that have V and J called. A share of the clones is absent; for the studies checked, an unresolved V gene accounts for under half, and the remainder has no known explanation. Here the sample has more than 300,000 clones; 88% occur a single time. Roughly 1.2% of the sample belongs to the ten largest clones. The sequenced sample consisted of PBMCs or T cells enriched from blood (not recorded which). The source is a woman under 30 who had recovered from COVID-19.

The chain links TRBV14 to TRBJ2-1; D is perhaps TRBD2 (5 bases). The CDR3 is 12 residues long. CDR1 SGHDN and CDR2 FVKESK come from the germline V gene. The V gene lost 4 bases and the J gene lost 9 bases, with 10 bases spanning the gap. CDR3 sequence: CASSPRAGEQFF. The CDR3 bases are TGTGCCAGCAGCCCGCGGGCAGGTGAGCAGTTCTTC.

On this clone: One end of the junction does not line up with germline, which may come from a read error. The V and J genes are TRBV7-8 and TRBJ2-4; TRBD2 matches at 11 bases. Germline loops: CDR1 SGHVS, CDR2 FQNEAQ. The CDR3 consists of 12 residues. The CDR3 region is CASSDTSGGSEF. The CDR3 nucleotides read TGTGCCAGCAGTGACACTAGCGGGGGATCCGAGTTC.

The gene calls are TRBV7-9 and TRBJ1-4; tentative D call: TRBD1 (6 bases). Germline values: CDR1 SEHNR, CDR2 FQNEAQ (reference sequence). The CDR3 consists of 15 residues. V was trimmed by 2 bases and J by 5 bases, leaving 12 bases between them. The CDR3 DNA reads TGTGCCAGCAGCTTAAGGGACACAATCAATGAAAAACTGTTTTTT. The encoded protein is CASSLRDTINEKLFF. Full variable domain (outside the CDR3, taken from reference TRBV7-9 and TRBJ1-4): DTGVSQNPRHKITKRGQNVTFRCDPISEHNRLYWYRQTLGQGPEFLTYFQNEAQLEKSRLLSDRFSAERPKGSFSTLEIQRTEQGDSAMYLCASSLRDTINEKLFFGSGTQLSVL.

The rearrangement uses TRBV9 and TRBJ2-3; D perhaps matches TRBD2 (5 bases). The CDR3 totals 14 residues. CDR1 is SGDLS and CDR2 is YYNGEE in the germline V gene. V was cut by 4 bases and J by 0 bases, with 9 bases left in between. The CDR3 DNA follows: TGTGCCAGCAGCTGGACGGGGAGCACAGATACGCAGTATTTT. As protein: CASSWTGSTDTQYF.

The J gene is TRBJ1-5, the V gene TRBV2; D is unclear. Trimming took off 4 bases at V and 4 bases at J, with 5 bases between the two ends. This CDR3 is 12 amino acids long. Germline V CDR1 and CDR2: SNHLY, FYNNEI. CDR3 nucleotides: TGTGCCAGCAGTGGGCAGAATCAGCCCCAGCATTTT. Amino acid sequence: CASSGQNQPQHF. Complete variable domain (other parts from reference TRBV2 and TRBJ1-5): EPEVTQTPSHQVTQMGQEVILRCVPISNHLYFYWYRQILGQKVEFLVSFYNNEISEKSEIFDDQFSVERPDGSNFTLKIRSTKLEDSAMYFCASSGQNQPQHFGDGTRLSIL.

This chain joins TRBV28 and TRBJ1-4; no clear D gene. The CDR3 is made up of 18 amino acids. Germline V CDR1 and CDR2: MDHEN, SYDVKM. Between the trimmed V and J ends, which lost 3 bases and 0 bases, there was a span of 17 bases. CDR3 region: CASSFPRKRGATNEKLFF. The DNA of the CDR3 is TGTGCCAGCAGTTTCCCCCGAAAGCGGGGAGCAACTAATGAAAAACTGTTTTTT.

The chain links TRBV18 to TRBJ1-1; TRBD1 matches at 7 bases. This CDR3 has 14 amino acids. Germline CDR1 reads KGHSH; CDR2 reads LQKENI. Unmatched junction bases numbered 6, after V lost 4 bases and J lost 4 bases. The CDR3 reads CASSLQGFGTEAFF. Written as DNA, the CDR3 is TGTGCCAGCTCACTACAGGGGTTCGGCACTGAAGCTTTCTTT.

The rearrangement uses TRBV9 and TRBJ2-3; unclear D gene. Germline V gene lookup returns CDR1 SGDLS and CDR2 YYNGEE. Trimming took off 0 bases at V and 1 base at J, with 6 bases between the two ends. CDR3 length equals 14 residues. DNA for the CDR3: TGTGCCAGCAGCGTAGAACTTCGCACAGATACGCAGTATTTT. This codes for CASSVELRTDTQYF.

In its sample, this clone was seen once. V usage is TRBV28 and J usage is TRBJ2-7; D may be TRBD1 (6 bases). This CDR3 is built from 19 residues. The germline V gene has CDR1 MDHEN and CDR2 SYDVKM. V was trimmed by 2 bases and J by 3 bases, leaving 26 bases between them. Here the CDR3 DNA reads TGTGCCAGCAGTTTAACCCCTCCAGGGCACAGGGAGAGGAGCTACGAGCAGTACTTC. Residues: CASSLTPPGHRERSYEQYF.

This rearrangement joins TRBV5-1 to TRBJ1-1; 7 bases are a match to TRBD1. CDR3 size: 15 residues. Germline CDR1 reads SGHRS; CDR2 reads YFSETQ. V lost 5 bases and J lost 2; bases outside the gene matches: 9. The CDR3 reads CASSQRTGLNTEAFF. The CDR3 DNA follows: TGCGCCAGCAGTCAACGGACAGGACTCAACACTGAAGCTTTCTTT. Variable domain in full (rest from reference TRBV5-1 and TRBJ1-1): KAGVTQTPRYLIKTRGQQVTLSCSPISGHRSVSWYQQTPGQGLQFLFEYFSETQRNKGNFPGRFSGRQFSNSRSEMNVSTLELGDSALYLCASSQRTGLNTEAFFGQGTRLTVV.

This clone was detected only once. J is TRBJ1-1 and V is TRBV6-5; possibly TRBD1 for D (6 bases). CDR3 length: 13 residues. The germline V gene encodes CDR1 MNHEY and CDR2 SVGAGI. V dropped 4 bases and J dropped 10 bases, with 16 bases sitting between them. CDR3 DNA: TGTGCCAGCAGTTCACTGACAGGATGGGGAGCTTTCTTT. Its protein product is CASSSLTGWGAFF.

This clone was detected only a few times. The chain uses TRBV18 and TRBJ1-2, with no clear D. This CDR3 is 14 amino acids long. The V gene's germline CDR1 is KGHSH and CDR2 LQKENI. The ends were cut back, 4 bases at V and 4 bases at J, with 13 bases in the middle. CDR3 residues: CASSLDGVAYGYTF. The CDR3 region has the DNA TGTGCCAGCTCACTAGACGGGGTAGCCTATGGCTACACCTTC.

This rearrangement joins TRBV5-1 to TRBJ2-3; 8 bases match TRBD2. This CDR3 region has 14 residues. Germline lookup yields CDR1 SGHRS and CDR2 YFSETQ. V was pared by 3 bases and J by 6 bases, with 6 bases of the junction left unmatched. CDR3 protein: CASSWGTSQDTQYF. CDR3 nucleotide sequence: TGCGCCAGCAGCTGGGGGACTAGTCAGGATACGCAGTATTTT.

The chain employs TRBV4-3 and TRBJ1-2; 7 nucleotides line up with TRBD1. V lost 0 bases and J lost 7; bases outside the gene matches: 8. This CDR3 is built from 15 residues. CDR1 and CDR2 from the germline V gene are LGHNA and YSLEER. CDR3 in amino acids: CASSQDRQGGAGYTF. For the CDR3, the DNA is TGCGCCAGCAGCCAAGACCGACAGGGAGGAGCTGGCTACACCTTC.

V is TRBV28 and J is TRBJ1-1, with a possible D match to TRBD1 (5 bases). Germline V lookup: CDR1 MDHEN, CDR2 SYDVKM. CDR3 length equals 17 residues. V lost 7 bases and J 2 bases, leaving 23 bases between the germline ends. CDR3 residues: CASIPASGAGRNTEAFF. The CDR3 nucleotides read TGTGCCAGCATCCCGGCCAGCGGGGCTGGTAGAAACACTGAAGCTTTCTTT.

The table lists this clone with a few counts. The CDR3 DNA reads TGTGCCAGCAGCGCCTCCTCGGGACTAGCCTACGAGCAGTACTTC. Encoded protein: CASSASSGLAYEQYF. The chain recombines TRBV9 with TRBJ2-7, with 8 bases fitting TRBD2. This CDR3 has 15 residues. The junction had 7 bases not matched to a gene; V was cut back by 3 bases and J by 2 bases. Germline CDR1 reads SGDLS; CDR2 reads YYNGEE.

The J gene is TRBJ2-7, the V gene TRBV4-2; D is undetermined. This CDR3 spans 12 amino acids. Germline CDR1 and CDR2: LGHNA and YNFKEQ. Trimming cost V 2 bases and J 4 bases, with 6 bases left between them. CDR3 sequence: CASSQNSYEQYF. For the CDR3, the DNA is TGTGCCAGCAGCCAAAACAGTTACGAGCAGTACTTC.

V gene TRBV5-1 combines with J gene TRBJ1-2, with 9 bases aligning to TRBD1. Trimming took 0 bases from V and 13 from J; bases not matched to a gene: 13. The germline V gene encodes CDR1 SGHRS and CDR2 YFSETQ. This CDR3 contains 15 residues. CDR3 DNA: TGCGCCAGCAGCTTGGGAACAGGGGGCATCAGCATCTCCACCTTC. Its protein product is CASSLGTGGISISTF.

V gene TRBV13 combines with J gene TRBJ2-7; TRBD1 matches 10 bases. The length of the CDR3 is 15 residues. Trimming cost V 5 bases and J 7 bases; bases outside gene matches: 11. Germline V gene data show CDR1 as PRHDT and CDR2 as FYEKMQ (reference sequence). The CDR3 loop reads CASSPPGQGISEQYF. The CDR3 bases are TGTGCCAGCAGCCCGCCGGGACAGGGGATCAGTGAGCAGTACTTC.

This clone showed up just once. The CDR3 nucleotides read TGTGCCAGCAGGTTACAGGGAGGGGGCACCGGGGAGCTGTTTTTT. Its translation: CASRLQGGGTGELFF. The rearrangement uses TRBV6-6 and TRBJ2-2; possibly TRBD2 for D (7 bases). CDR1 is MNHNY, CDR2 SVGAGI, per germline (reference sequence). V was cut by 6 bases and J by 4 bases, with 15 bases left in between. There are 15 residues in the CDR3.

The V gene is TRBV9, the J gene TRBJ2-7; D remains ambiguous. CDR3 size: 15 residues. Trimming shortened V by 1 base and J by 0 bases, and 11 bases separated the two germline ends. Germline CDR1 is SGDLS and CDR2 is YYNGEE. CDR3: CASSVSAGSSYEQYF. CDR3 DNA: TGTGCCAGCAGCGTATCGGCAGGTTCCTCCTACGAGCAGTACTTC.

The V call is TRBV5-6, the J call TRBJ1-1; 9 bases fit TRBD1. CDR3 length: 16 amino acids. Germline CDR1 SGHDT, CDR2 YYEEEE. With V trimmed by 4 bases and J by 3 bases, 10 bases remained unmatched. The CDR3 sequence is CASSAGTGLGDTEAFF. The CDR3 nucleotides read TGTGCCAGCAGCGCGGGGACAGGGCTGGGGGACACTGAAGCTTTCTTT. The whole variable domain, filled in from reference TRBV5-6 and TRBJ1-1, reads DAGVTQSPTHLIKTRGQQVTLRCSPKSGHDTVSWYQQALGQGPQFIFQYYEEEERQRGNFPDRFSGHQFPNYSSELNVNALLLGDSALYLCASSAGTGLGDTEAFFGQGTRLTVV.

The chain recombines TRBV3-1 (or the pseudogene TRBV3-2) with TRBJ1-1; 7 bases fit TRBD1. Looked up from germline, CDR1 is LGHDT and CDR2 is YNNKEL (reference sequence). The CDR3 totals 14 residues. The J segment lost 1 base and the V segment lost 4 bases, leaving 3 bases of the junction unmatched. The chain's CDR3 is CASSPGTENTEAFF. The CDR3 region has the DNA TGTGCCAGCAGCCCAGGGACAGAGAACACTGAAGCTTTCTTT.